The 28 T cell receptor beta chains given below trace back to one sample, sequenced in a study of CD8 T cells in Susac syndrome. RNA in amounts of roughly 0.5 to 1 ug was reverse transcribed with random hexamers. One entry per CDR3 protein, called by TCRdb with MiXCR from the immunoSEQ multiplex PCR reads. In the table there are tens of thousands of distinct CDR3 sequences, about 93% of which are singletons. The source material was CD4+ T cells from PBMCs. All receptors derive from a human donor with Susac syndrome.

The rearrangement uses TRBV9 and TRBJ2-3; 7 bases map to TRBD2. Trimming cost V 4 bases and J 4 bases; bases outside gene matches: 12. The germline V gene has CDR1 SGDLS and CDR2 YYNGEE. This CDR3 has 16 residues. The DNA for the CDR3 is TGTGCCAGCAGCCCACCACCAGCGGGGTTCGCAGATACGCAGTATTTT. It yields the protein CASSPPPAGFADTQYF.

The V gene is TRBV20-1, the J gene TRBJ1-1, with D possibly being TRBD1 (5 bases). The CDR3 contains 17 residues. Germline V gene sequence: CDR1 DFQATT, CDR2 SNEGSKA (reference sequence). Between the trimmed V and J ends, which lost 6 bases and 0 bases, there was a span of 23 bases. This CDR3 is CSAEQEKGLLMNTEAFF. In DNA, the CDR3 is TGCAGTGCAGAACAGGAAAAGGGACTTTTGATGAACACTGAAGCTTTCTTT.

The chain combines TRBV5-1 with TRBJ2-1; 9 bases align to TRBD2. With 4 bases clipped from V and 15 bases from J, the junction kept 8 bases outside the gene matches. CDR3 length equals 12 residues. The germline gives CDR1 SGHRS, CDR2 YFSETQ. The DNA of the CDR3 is TGCGCCAGCAGCGACGGACTAGCGTCAATGTTCTTC. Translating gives CASSDGLASMFF.

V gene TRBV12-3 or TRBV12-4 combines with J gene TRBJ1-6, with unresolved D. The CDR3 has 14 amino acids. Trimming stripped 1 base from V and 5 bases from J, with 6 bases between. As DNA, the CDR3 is TGTGCCAGCAGTTTAGGAGGAAATAATTCACCCCTCCACTTT. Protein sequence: CASSLGGNNSPLHF.

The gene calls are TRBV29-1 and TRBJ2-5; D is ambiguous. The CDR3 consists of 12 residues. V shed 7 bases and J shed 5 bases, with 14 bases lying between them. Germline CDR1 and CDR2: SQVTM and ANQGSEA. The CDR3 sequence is CSANPGLETQYF. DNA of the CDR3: TGCAGCGCTAATCCCGGGCTGGAGACCCAGTACTTC. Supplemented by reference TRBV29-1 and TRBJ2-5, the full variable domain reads SAVISQKPSRDICQRGTSLTIQCQVDSQVTMMFWYRQQPGQSLTLIATANQGSEATYESGFVIDKFPISRPNLTFSTLTVSNMSPEDSSIYLCSANPGLETQYFGPGTRLLVL.

The CDR3 DNA follows: TGCGCCAGCAGCCTGGACACCACCTACGAGCAGTACTTC. It specifies CASSLDTTYEQYF. The J gene is TRBJ2-7, the V gene TRBV5-1; perhaps TRBD1 as D (5 bases). Germline values: CDR1 SGHRS, CDR2 YFSETQ. The CDR3 totals 13 residues. V lost 4 bases to trimming and J lost 2 bases, with 10 bases between them.

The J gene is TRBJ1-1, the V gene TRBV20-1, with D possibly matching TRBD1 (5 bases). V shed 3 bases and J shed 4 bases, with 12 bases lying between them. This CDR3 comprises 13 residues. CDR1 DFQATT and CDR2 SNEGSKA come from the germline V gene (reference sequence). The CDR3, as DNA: TGCAGTGCTAGGGACACCGGCTCCACTGAAGCTTTCTTT. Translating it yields CSARDTGSTEAFF.

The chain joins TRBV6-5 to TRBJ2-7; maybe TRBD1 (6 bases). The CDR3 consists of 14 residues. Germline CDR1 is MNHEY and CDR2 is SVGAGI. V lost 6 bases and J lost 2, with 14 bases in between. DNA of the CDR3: TGTGCCAGCAGCCGGGACAAGGAAGCCTACGAGCAGTACTTC. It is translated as CASSRDKEAYEQYF.

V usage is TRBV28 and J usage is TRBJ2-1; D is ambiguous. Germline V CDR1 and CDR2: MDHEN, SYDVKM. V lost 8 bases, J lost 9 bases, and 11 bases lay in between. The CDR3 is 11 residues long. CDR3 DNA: TGTGCCAGCCCTTCTGCGGCTGAGCAGTTCTTC. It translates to CASPSAAEQFF.

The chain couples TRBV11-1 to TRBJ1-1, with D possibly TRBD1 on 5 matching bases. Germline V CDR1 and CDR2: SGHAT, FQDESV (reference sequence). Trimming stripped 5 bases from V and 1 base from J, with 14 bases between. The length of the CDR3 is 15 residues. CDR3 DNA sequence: TGTGCCAGCAGCCCGGGGACCCCGGCGAACACTGAAGCTTTCTTT. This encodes CASSPGTPANTEAFF.

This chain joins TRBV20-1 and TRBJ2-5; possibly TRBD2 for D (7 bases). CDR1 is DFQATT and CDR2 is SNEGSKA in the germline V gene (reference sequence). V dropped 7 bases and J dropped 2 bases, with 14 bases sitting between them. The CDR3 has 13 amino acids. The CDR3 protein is CSGPGGSQETQYF. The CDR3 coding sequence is TGCAGTGGCCCGGGGGGCTCACAAGAGACCCAGTACTTC.

The DNA for the CDR3 is TGCGCCAGCAGTGAAGTGGGCCAGCCCCAGCATTTT. Encoded protein: CASSEVGQPQHF. The rearrangement links TRBV10-2 to TRBJ1-5; D remains ambiguous. V shed 3 bases and J shed 7 bases, with 7 bases lying between them. CDR1 WSHSY and CDR2 SAAADI come from the germline V gene. The CDR3 has 12 amino acids.

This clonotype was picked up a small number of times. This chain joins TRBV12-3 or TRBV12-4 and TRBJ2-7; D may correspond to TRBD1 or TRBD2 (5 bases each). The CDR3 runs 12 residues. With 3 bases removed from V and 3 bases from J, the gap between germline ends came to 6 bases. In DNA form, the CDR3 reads TGTGCCAGCAGTTTTGGGGGCTACGAGCAGTACTTC. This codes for CASSFGGYEQYF.

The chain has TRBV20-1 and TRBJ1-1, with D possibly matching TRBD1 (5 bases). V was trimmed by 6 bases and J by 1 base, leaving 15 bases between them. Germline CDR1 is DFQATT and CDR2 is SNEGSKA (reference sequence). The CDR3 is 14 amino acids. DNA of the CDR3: TGCAGTGCGAGACCCCAGGGTTCGAACACTGAAGCTTTCTTT. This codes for CSARPQGSNTEAFF.

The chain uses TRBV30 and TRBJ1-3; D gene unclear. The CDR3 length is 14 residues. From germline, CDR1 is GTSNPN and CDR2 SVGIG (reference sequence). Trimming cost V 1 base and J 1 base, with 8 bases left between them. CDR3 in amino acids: CAWSAPPSGNTIYF. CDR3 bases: TGTGCCTGGAGTGCTCCACCTTCTGGAAACACCATATATTTT.

As DNA, the CDR3 is TGCAGTCCAGCGAGTTTAGCCAAAAACATTCAGTACTTC. It translates to CSPASLAKNIQYF. The V call is TRBV20-1, the J call TRBJ2-4, with D unresolved. The CDR3 is made up of 13 amino acids. The germline V gene encodes CDR1 DFQATT and CDR2 SNEGSKA (reference sequence). V lost 8 bases to trimming and J lost 0 bases, with 11 bases between them.

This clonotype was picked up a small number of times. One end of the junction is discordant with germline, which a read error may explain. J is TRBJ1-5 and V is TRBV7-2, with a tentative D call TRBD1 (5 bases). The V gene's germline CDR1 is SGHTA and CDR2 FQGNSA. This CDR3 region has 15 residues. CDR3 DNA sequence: TGTGCCAGCAGTTTAGCAGGGATTAGCAATCAGCCCCAGCATTTT. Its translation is CASSLAGISNQPQHF.

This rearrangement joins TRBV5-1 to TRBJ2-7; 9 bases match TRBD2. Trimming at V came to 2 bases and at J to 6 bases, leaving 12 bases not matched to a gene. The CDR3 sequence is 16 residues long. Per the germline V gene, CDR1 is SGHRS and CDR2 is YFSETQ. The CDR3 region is CASSLTDPGLAREQYF. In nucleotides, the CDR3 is TGCGCCAGCAGCTTAACCGATCCGGGACTAGCTCGCGAGCAGTACTTC.

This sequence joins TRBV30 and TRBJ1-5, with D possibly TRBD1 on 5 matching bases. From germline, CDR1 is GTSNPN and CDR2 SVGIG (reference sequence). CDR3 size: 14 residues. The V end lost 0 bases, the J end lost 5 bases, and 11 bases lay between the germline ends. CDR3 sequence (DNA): TGTGCCTGGAGTGTACCGGGGGGACATCAGCCCCAGCATTTT. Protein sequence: CAWSVPGGHQPQHF. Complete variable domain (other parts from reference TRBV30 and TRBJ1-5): SQTIHQWPATLVQPVGSPLSLECTVEGTSNPNLYWYRQAAGRGLQLLFYSVGIGQISSEVPQNLSASRPQDRQFILSSKKLLLSDSGFYLCAWSVPGGHQPQHFGDGTRLSIL.

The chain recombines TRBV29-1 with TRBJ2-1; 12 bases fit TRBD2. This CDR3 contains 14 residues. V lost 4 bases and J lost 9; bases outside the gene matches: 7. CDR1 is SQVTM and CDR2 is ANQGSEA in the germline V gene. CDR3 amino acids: CSVVELAGGSEQFF. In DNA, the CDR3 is TGCAGCGTTGTGGAGCTAGCGGGGGGGAGTGAGCAGTTCTTC.

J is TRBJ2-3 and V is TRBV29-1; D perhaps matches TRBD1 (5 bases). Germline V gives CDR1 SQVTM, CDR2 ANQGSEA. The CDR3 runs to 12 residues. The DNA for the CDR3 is TGCAGTATCCTCCCCAGGGCGGATACGCAGTATTTT. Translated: CSILPRADTQYF.

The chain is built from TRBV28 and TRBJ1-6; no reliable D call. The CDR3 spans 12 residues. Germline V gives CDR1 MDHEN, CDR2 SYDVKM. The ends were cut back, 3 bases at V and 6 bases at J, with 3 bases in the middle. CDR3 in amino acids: CASSFVNSPLHF. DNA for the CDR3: TGTGCCAGCAGTTTCGTTAATTCACCCCTCCACTTT.

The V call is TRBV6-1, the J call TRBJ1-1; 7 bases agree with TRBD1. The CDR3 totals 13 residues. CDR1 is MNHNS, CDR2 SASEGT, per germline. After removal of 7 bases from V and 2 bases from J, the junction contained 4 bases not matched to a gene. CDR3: CASTGQRNTEAFF. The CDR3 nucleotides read TGTGCCAGCACGGGACAGCGCAACACTGAAGCTTTCTTT.

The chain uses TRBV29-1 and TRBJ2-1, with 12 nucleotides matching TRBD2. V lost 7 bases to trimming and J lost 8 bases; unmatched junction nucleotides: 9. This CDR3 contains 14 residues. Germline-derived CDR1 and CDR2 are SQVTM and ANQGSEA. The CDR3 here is CSAAGLAGGHEQFF. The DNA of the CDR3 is TGCAGCGCCGCAGGGCTAGCGGGGGGGCATGAGCAGTTCTTC.

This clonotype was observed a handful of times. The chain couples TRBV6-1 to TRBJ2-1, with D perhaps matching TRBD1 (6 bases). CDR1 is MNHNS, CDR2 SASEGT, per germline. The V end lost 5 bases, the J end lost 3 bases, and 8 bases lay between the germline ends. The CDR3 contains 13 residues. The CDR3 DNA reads TGTGCCAGCAGTTTACAGGGCTACAATGAGCAGTTCTTC. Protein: CASSLQGYNEQFF.

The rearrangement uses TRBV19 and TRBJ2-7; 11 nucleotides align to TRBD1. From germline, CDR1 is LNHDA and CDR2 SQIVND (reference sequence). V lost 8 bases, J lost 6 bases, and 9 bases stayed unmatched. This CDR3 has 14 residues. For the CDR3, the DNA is TGTGCCAGTGCCGGGACAGGGGGAATGGGCGAGCAGTACTTC. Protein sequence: CASAGTGGMGEQYF.

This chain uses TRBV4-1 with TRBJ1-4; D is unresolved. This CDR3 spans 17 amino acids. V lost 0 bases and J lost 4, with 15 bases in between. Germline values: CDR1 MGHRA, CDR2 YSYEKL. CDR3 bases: TGCGCCAGCAGCCAAGATTTTGGGAGGGTATATAATGAAAAACTGTTTTTT. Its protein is CASSQDFGRVYNEKLFF.

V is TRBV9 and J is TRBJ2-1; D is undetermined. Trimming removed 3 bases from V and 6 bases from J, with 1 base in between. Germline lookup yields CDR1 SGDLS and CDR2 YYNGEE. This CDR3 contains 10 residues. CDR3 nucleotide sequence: TGTGCCAGCAGCGGCAATGAGCAGTTCTTC. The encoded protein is CASSGNEQFF.